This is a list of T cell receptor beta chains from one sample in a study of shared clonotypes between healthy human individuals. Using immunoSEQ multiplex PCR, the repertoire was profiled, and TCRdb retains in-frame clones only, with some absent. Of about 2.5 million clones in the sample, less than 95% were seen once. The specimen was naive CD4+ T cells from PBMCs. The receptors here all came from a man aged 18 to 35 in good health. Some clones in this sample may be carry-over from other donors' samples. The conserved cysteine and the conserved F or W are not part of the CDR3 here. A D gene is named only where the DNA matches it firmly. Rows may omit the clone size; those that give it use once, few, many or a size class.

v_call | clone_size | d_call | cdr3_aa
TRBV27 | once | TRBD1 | ASRDRETYEQY
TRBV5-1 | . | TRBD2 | ASSLVSSGSYEQY
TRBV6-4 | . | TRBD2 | ASSGTSGAVQDYNEQF
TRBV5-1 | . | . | ASSRTTGGNEQY
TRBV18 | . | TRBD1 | ASSIRDSRYEQY
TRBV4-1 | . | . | ASSHGGTAAETQY
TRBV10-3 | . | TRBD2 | AISPTSGQETQY
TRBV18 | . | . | ASSAIRTNTGELF
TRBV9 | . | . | ASSSGPVSSGNTIY
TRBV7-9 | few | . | ASSERTVLTEAF
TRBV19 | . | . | ASSRGNTDTQY
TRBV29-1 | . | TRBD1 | SVEGPTGDSSYEQY
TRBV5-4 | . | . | ASSVRTQETQY
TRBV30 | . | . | AFRSNSGANVLT
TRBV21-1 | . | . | ASSKGGYKY
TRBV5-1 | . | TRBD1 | ASSAGTGGSTGELF
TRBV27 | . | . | ASSLSFAGSNYGYT
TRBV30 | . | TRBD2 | AWRAWTSRKETQY
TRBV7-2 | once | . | ASSQTRGVTYEQY
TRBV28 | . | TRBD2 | ATFNLLADQYNEQF
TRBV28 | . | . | ASSGTGYNEQF
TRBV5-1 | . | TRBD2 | ASRGSGRAYNEQF
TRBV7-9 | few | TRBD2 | ASSSQRGSYNEQF
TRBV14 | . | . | ASSPYRTSTDTQY
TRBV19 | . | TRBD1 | ASRDRAGAGNTIY
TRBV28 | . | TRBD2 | ASEGAGAGTDTQY
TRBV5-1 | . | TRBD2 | ASSSGRVSGETQY
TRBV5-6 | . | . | ASSQGLGNTEAF
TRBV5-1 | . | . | ASSLGPFTEAF
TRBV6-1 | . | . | ASRTGMGETQY
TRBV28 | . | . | ASSLKQRIYGYT
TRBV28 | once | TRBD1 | ASSFRQGSYEQY
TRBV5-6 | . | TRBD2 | ASSQRTSGRRTGELF
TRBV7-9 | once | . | ASRGISYEQY
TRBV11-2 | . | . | ASSSWTRGGTY
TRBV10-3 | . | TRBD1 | AIRGTGDNGYT
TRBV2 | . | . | ASSAGTWNTGELF
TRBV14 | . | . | ASSDPRRTYEQY
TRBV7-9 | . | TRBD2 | ASSSSGRYETDTQY
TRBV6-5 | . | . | ASRNTAGGNTEAF
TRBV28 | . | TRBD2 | ASSPPSLLAHAGEQY
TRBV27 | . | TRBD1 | ASSLRDSFFSGANVLT
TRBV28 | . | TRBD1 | ASSLGTVLPSGNTIY
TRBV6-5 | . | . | ASSYGAGGYT
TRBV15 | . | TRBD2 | ATSSDNSGGLNTQY
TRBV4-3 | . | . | ASSQGSGQPQH
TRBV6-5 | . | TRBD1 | ASSWRTGSSYEQY
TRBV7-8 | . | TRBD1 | ASSSPGTGLIGAYNEQF
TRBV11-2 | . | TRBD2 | ASSLVTSGYEQY